Presented here are 13 T cell receptor beta chains from one specimen sequenced in a study of blood T cells in healthy people across ages. A second PCR, run for about 7 to 11 cycles, used a sample-barcoded 5' primer plus a J-beta primer mix. TCRdb reanalysed the 5' RACE reads using MiXCR and keeps one entry per CDR3 protein. This sample has fewer than 800,000 distinct CDR3 sequences; around 32% occur once, and the top ten carry just over 15%. What was sequenced was blood. These receptors originate from a woman aged 80 or older in good health.

The chain combines TRBV7-9 with TRBJ2-1; 9 positions agree with TRBD2. V gave up 2 bases and J gave up 7 bases; unmatched junction bases: 12. This CDR3 is built from 17 residues. Germline CDR1 and CDR2: SEHNR and FQNEAQ (reference sequence). Here the CDR3 DNA reads TGTGCCAGCAGCTTACGGTGGGGCGGGAGGGTTGGAAATGAGCAGTTCTTC. Protein product: CASSLRWGGRVGNEQFF.

This clonotype was seen repeatedly, ten times or more. The chain joins TRBV7-8 to TRBJ2-3, with unresolved D. V was clipped by 4 bases and J by 3 bases, with 8 bases between them. The length of the CDR3 is 13 residues. Per germline, CDR1 SGHVS and CDR2 FQNEAQ. CDR3 sequence: CASSSVGTDTQYF. CDR3 DNA: TGTGCCAGCAGCTCCGTAGGTACAGATACGCAGTATTTT.

The rearrangement joins TRBV7-3 to TRBJ2-1, with D possibly TRBD2 on 6 matching bases. The CDR3 totals 15 residues. V was shortened by 1 base and J by 7 bases, with 14 bases between the two germline ends. The V gene's germline CDR1 is SGHTA and CDR2 FQGTGA. CDR3 nucleotides: TGTGCCAGCAGCTTAAGAGTGGCGGGGAAGAATGAGCAGTTCTTC. It specifies CASSLRVAGKNEQFF.

V usage is TRBV7-6 and J usage is TRBJ1-1; 8 bases map to TRBD1. The germline gives CDR1 SGHVS, CDR2 FNYEAQ. The CDR3 loop spans 13 amino acids. With V trimmed by 6 bases and J by 5 bases, 5 bases remained unmatched. The CDR3 loop is CASSSGGVTEAFF. The CDR3 region has the DNA TGTGCCAGCAGTTCAGGGGGCGTGACTGAAGCTTTCTTT.

This clonotype was counted a single time. The V gene is TRBV6-5, the J gene TRBJ2-5; no clear D gene. V lost 2 bases to trimming and J lost 5 bases, with 12 bases between them. Germline CDR1 MNHEY, CDR2 SVGAGI. The CDR3 contains 14 residues. In DNA, the CDR3 is TGTGCCAGCAGTTACGGGTCTAGGACGGAGACCCAGTACTTC. Protein product: CASSYGSRTETQYF.

The chain couples TRBV28 to TRBJ1-2; the D is unclear. V lost 1 base and J 4 bases, leaving 13 bases between the germline ends. CDR3 length: 15 residues. CDR1 is MDHEN, CDR2 SYDVKM, per germline. The CDR3 nucleotides read TGTGCCAGCAGTTTATACGTCCCAGACTCCTATGGCTACACCTTC. Its translation is CASSLYVPDSYGYTF.

This clonotype was observed many times. V is TRBV7-2 and J is TRBJ2-3; D uncertain. The V gene's germline CDR1 is SGHTA and CDR2 FQGNSA. Trimming removed 4 bases at V and 4 bases at J, with 6 bases between. This CDR3 spans 12 amino acids. CDR3 amino acids: CASSSWADTQYF. The CDR3, as DNA: TGTGCCAGCAGCTCTTGGGCAGATACGCAGTATTTT.

The V gene is TRBV6-5, the J gene TRBJ2-2, with 9 bases fitting TRBD2. Germline trimming cut 7 bases from V and 6 bases from J; bases unmatched to any gene: 12. Germline V gene data show CDR1 as MNHEY and CDR2 as SVGAGI. This CDR3 contains 16 residues. DNA of the CDR3: TGTGCCAGCACCGACTCCGGGACTAGCAACCCCGGGGAGCTGTTTTTT. It encodes CASTDSGTSNPGELFF.

V usage is TRBV4-2 and J usage is TRBJ2-1; no firm D call. The germline V gene encodes CDR1 LGHNA and CDR2 YNFKEQ. This CDR3 region has 12 residues. V was pared by 2 bases and J by 6 bases, with 5 bases between. The CDR3 loop is CASSQPSNEQFF. The CDR3 DNA reads as TGTGCCAGCAGCCAACCCTCCAATGAGCAGTTCTTC.

This clonotype was counted between two and nine times. The V call is TRBV9, the J call TRBJ2-2; TRBD1 might be the D (6 bases). Trimming removed 0 bases from V and 0 bases from J, with 15 bases in between. Per the germline V gene, CDR1 is SGDLS and CDR2 is YYNGEE. The CDR3 is made up of 18 amino acids. CDR3 bases: TGTGCCAGCAGCGTAGCTACAGGGCAGACTTCGAACACCGGGGAGCTGTTTTTT. Residues: CASSVATGQTSNTGELFF.

The gene calls are TRBV20-1 and TRBJ2-3; 8 bases map to TRBD2. V lost 6 bases to trimming and J lost 1 base; unmatched junction nucleotides: 12. The CDR3 loop spans 16 amino acids. Per the germline V gene, CDR1 is DFQATT and CDR2 is SNEGSKA (reference sequence). The CDR3 sequence: CSAFIAGTWGTDTQYF. The CDR3 coding sequence is TGCAGTGCGTTTATAGCGGGGACCTGGGGCACAGATACGCAGTATTTT.

This clonotype was detected ten times or more. The CDR3, as DNA: TGCGCCAGCAGCTTGACTAGCGGGGGTCTCAATGAGCAGTTCTTC. Translating it yields CASSLTSGGLNEQFF. V gene TRBV5-1 combines with J gene TRBJ2-1; 11 bases map to TRBD2. The germline CDR1 and CDR2 sequences are SGHRS and YFSETQ. J lost 6 bases, V lost 1 base, and 3 bases had no gene match. CDR3 size: 15 residues.

The rearrangement joins TRBV20-1 to TRBJ2-7; 9 bases are a match to TRBD2. CDR1 and CDR2 (germline): DFQATT, SNEGSKA (reference sequence). V trimming: 1 base; J trimming: 0 bases; junction bases outside the gene matches: 7. The CDR3 is 16 residues long. The CDR3 coding sequence is TGCAGTGCTAGAGTACTAGCGGGTGCCTCCTCCTACGAGCAGTACTTC. Translating gives CSARVLAGASSYEQYF.